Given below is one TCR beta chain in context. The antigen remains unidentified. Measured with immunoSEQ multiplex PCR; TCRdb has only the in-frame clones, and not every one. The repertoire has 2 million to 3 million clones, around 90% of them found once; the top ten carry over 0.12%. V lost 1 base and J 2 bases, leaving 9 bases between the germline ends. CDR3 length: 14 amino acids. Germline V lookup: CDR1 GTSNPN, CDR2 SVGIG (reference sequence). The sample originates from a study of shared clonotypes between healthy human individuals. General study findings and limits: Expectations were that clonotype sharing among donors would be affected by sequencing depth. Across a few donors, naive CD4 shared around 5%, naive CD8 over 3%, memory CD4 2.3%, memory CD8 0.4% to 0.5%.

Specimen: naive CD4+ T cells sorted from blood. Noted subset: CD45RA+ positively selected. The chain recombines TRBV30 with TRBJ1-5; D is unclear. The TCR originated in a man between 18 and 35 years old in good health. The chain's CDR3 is CAWSDGSGNQPQHF. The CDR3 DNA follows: TGTGCCTGGAGTGACGGTTCGGGCAATCAGCCCCAGCATTTT.